Here is one TCR beta chain with its context. Original handling: Amplification from reference gene primers served as the basis for estimated nucleated cell counts. Only in-frame clones appear in the TCRdb table, and some are missing; sequencing was by immunoSEQ multiplex PCR. The D gene and trimming were derived from the DNA, and the V and J assignments and clone size from that table. Of some 170,000 clones listed, approximately 79% are singletons. This entry is derived from a study of blood T cell repertoires in COVID-19. V lost 2 bases and J 3 bases, leaving 9 bases between the germline ends. The CDR3 loop spans 15 amino acids. The V gene's germline CDR1 is SGHKS and CDR2 YYEKEE (reference sequence).

The sequence was collected from a woman at least 80 years old with acute or convalescent COVID-19. Sequenced: peripheral blood. The gene calls are TRBV5-5 and TRBJ1-6, with D possibly matching TRBD1 (5 bases). CDR3 DNA: TGTGCCAGCAGCTTCGAAGGGGTCTATAATTCACCCCTCCACTTT. Its protein product is CASSFEGVYNSPLHF.